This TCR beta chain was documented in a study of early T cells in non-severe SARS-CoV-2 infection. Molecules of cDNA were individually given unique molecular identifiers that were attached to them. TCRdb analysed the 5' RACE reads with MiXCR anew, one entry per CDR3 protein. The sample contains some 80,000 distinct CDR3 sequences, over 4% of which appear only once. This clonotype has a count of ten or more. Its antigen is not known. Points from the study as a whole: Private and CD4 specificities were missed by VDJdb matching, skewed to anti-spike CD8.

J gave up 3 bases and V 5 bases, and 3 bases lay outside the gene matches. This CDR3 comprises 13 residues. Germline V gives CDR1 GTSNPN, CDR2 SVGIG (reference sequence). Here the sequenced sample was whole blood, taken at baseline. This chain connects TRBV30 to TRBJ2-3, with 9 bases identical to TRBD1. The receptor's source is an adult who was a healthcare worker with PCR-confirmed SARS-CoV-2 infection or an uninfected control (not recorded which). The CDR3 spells CAWGTGTTDTQYF. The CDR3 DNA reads TGTGCCTGGGGGACAGGGACGACAGATACGCAGTATTTT.